A single sample is the source of the 29 T cell receptor beta chains below, sequenced in a study of Graves' ophthalmopathy and Graves' hyperthyroidism. Amplified material comprised TCR beta CDR3 regions derived from RNA transcripts. Scientists carried out first-round RT-PCR using HTBI primers and then a second-round multiplex PCR. TCRdb reprocessed the multiplex PCR reads via MiXCR and lists one record per CDR3 protein. The data contain hundreds of thousands of distinct CDR3 sequences, 22% of them singletons. Material for sequencing was peripheral blood. The receptors stem from a woman younger than 35 with stable Graves' hyperthyroidism. Some clones in this sample may be carry-over from other donors' samples.

This clonotype was recorded at least ten times. This chain connects TRBV5-1 to TRBJ2-3; 11 nucleotides line up with TRBD1. The V gene end was trimmed by 3 bases and the J gene end by 7 bases; junction bases not matched to a gene: 7. The germline V gene encodes CDR1 SGHRS and CDR2 YFSETQ. The CDR3 sequence is 15 residues long. The CDR3 sequence is CASSYGQGAYNTQYF. The CDR3 coding sequence is TGCGCCAGCAGCTACGGACAGGGGGCTTATAATACGCAGTATTTT.

The chain carries TRBV15 and TRBJ1-1, with TRBD1 as a possible D gene (6 bases). In germline, CDR1 is LNHNV, CDR2 YYDKDF (reference sequence). There are 14 residues in the CDR3. V lost 1 base and J 8 bases, leaving 14 bases between the germline ends. CDR3 sequence (DNA): TGTGCCACCAGCAGAGCCAACCTCAGGGGAGAAGCTTTCTTT. It is translated as CATSRANLRGEAFF.

This clonotype was detected a few times. The rearrangement joins TRBV5-1 to TRBJ2-2; D may be TRBD1 (5 bases). Trimming shortened V by 3 bases and J by 7 bases, and 13 bases separated the two germline ends. Germline values: CDR1 SGHRS, CDR2 YFSETQ. The CDR3 loop spans 14 amino acids. The CDR3 reads CASSSQGMGGELFF. CDR3 in DNA: TGCGCCAGCAGCTCTCAGGGAATGGGCGGGGAGCTGTTTTTT.

In this sample, this clonotype turned up many times. The gene calls are TRBV12-3 or TRBV12-4 and TRBJ1-1, with TRBD1 matching over 9 bases. This CDR3 has 14 residues. The V and J ends lost 5 bases and 4 bases, in that order; junction bases with no gene match: 5. CDR3 region: CASSPTGGITEAFF. CDR3 bases: TGTGCCAGCAGTCCGACAGGGGGGATCACTGAAGCTTTCTTT.

This chain uses TRBV15 with TRBJ2-2; D call uncertain. This CDR3 has 15 amino acids. V was trimmed by 1 base and J by 1 base, leaving 7 bases between them. Germline V gives CDR1 LNHNV, CDR2 YYDKDF (reference sequence). The CDR3 bases are TGTGCCACCAGCAGAGTTCCTGGGAACACCGGGGAGCTGTTTTTT. This sequence encodes CATSRVPGNTGELFF.

This clonotype was recorded at least ten times. The rearrangement joins TRBV12-3 or TRBV12-4 to TRBJ2-5, with D hard to call. The CDR3 length is 13 residues. The V and J ends lost 3 bases and 2 bases respectively, with 7 bases between them. Here the CDR3 DNA reads TGTGCCAGCAGTTTCAGCCAACAAGAGACCCAGTACTTC. Translation gives CASSFSQQETQYF.

This clonotype showed up many times. The chain uses TRBV30 and TRBJ1-1, with unresolved D. The CDR3 runs 12 residues. V was trimmed by 0 bases and J by 9 bases, leaving 11 bases between them. Looked up from germline, CDR1 is GTSNPN and CDR2 is SVGIG (reference sequence). The CDR3 loop is CAWSVPGQQAFF. CDR3 DNA: TGTGCCTGGAGTGTACCCGGGCAGCAAGCTTTCTTT.

About this clonotype: The junction differs from germline at one of its ends, possibly a read error. The V call is TRBV6-1, the J call TRBJ1-3; D is possibly TRBD1 (6 bases). The V gene's germline CDR1 is MNHNS and CDR2 SASEGT. The CDR3 sequence is 17 residues long. The CDR3 DNA reads TGTGCCAGCAGTGAAGCAGCGGGACACATCTCTGGAAACACCACATATTTT. As protein: CASSEAAGHISGNTTYF.

This clonotype has ten or more counts. CDR3 nucleotides: TGTGCCAGCAGCCCCCTAGACAGGAGCGGCTACACCTTC. This gives the protein CASSPLDRSGYTF. The genes are TRBV12-3 or TRBV12-4 and TRBJ1-2; D perhaps matches TRBD1 (6 bases). The V gene lost 6 bases and the J gene lost 8 bases, with 16 bases spanning the gap. CDR3 length: 13 amino acids.

This clonotype was detected many times. V usage is TRBV28 and J usage is TRBJ1-5; 7 bases line up with TRBD1. Germline assignment: CDR1 MDHEN and CDR2 SYDVKM. The V and J ends lost 8 bases and 5 bases, in that order; junction bases with no gene match: 9. The CDR3 covers 14 residues. The CDR3 DNA is TGTGCCAGCGCTTATGACAGGGATCATCAGCCCCAGCATTTT. Protein sequence: CASAYDRDHQPQHF.

The sample holds many counts of this clonotype. V and J are TRBV6-5 and TRBJ2-7, with 14 bases lining up with TRBD2. The CDR3 has 17 residues. The junction had 12 bases not matched to a gene; V was cut back by 7 bases and J by 4 bases. Germline loops: CDR1 MNHEY, CDR2 SVGAGI. The CDR3 nucleotides read TGTGCCAGCATGTCTTCCTGGGGACTAGCGGGGGATTACGAGCAGTACTTC. Amino acids: CASMSSWGLAGDYEQYF.

This clonotype was observed a handful of times. The genes are TRBV5-1 and TRBJ1-1; TRBD1 might be the D (5 bases). Per germline, CDR1 SGHRS and CDR2 YFSETQ. The CDR3 runs to 15 residues. The germline V and J ends were trimmed by 2 bases and 3 bases, with 14 bases remaining between them. Written as DNA, the CDR3 is TGCGCCAGCAGCTTCAAGATCGACAGTTACACTGAAGCTTTCTTT. This translates into CASSFKIDSYTEAFF.

This clonotype was observed many times. The V gene is TRBV20-1, the J gene TRBJ1-1, with D unresolved. The CDR3 covers 12 residues. Germline V gene lookup returns CDR1 DFQATT and CDR2 SNEGSKA (reference sequence). V lost 6 bases, J lost 1 base, and 9 bases lay in between. For the CDR3, the DNA is TGCAGTGCCAATCCCACGAACACTGAAGCTTTCTTT. Its translation is CSANPTNTEAFF.

This clonotype was seen many times. The chain couples TRBV29-1 to TRBJ2-2; the D is unclear. The CDR3 loop spans 13 amino acids. V was clipped by 4 bases and J by 5 bases, with 11 bases between them. CDR1 SQVTM and CDR2 ANQGSEA come from the germline V gene. The CDR3 sequence is CSVARMGTGELFF. CDR3 bases: TGCAGCGTTGCCCGAATGGGGACCGGGGAGCTGTTTTTT.

The chain links TRBV5-1 to TRBJ1-1; no reliable D call. Germline lookup yields CDR1 SGHRS and CDR2 YFSETQ. The CDR3 is 15 residues long. Trimming left V 0 bases short and J 5 bases short, with 14 bases between. In DNA form, the CDR3 reads TGCGCCAGCAGCTTGGCCATGGGAGGCCAAACTGAAGCTTTCTTT. It yields the protein CASSLAMGGQTEAFF.

For this clonotype: Given a much more abundant clone one base away, this may be a read error. In nucleotides, the CDR3 is TGTGCCAGCAGTTACACGGGACAGAGCAATCAGCCCCAGCATTTT. Protein product: CASSYTGQSNQPQHF. The chain joins TRBV6-2 or TRBV6-3 to TRBJ1-5, with 7 bases lining up with TRBD1. Germline assignment: CDR1 MNHEY and CDR2 SVGEGT. This CDR3 is built from 15 residues. Losses at the gene ends were 2 bases for V and 1 base for J; bases not matched to a gene: 2.

In the case of this clonotype: Possible read error: a much larger clone is one base away. The chain has TRBV6-1 and TRBJ2-7, with TRBD1 matching over 7 bases. This CDR3 spans 16 amino acids. Trimming removed 5 bases from V and 2 bases from J; junction bases left unmatched: 12. Germline loops: CDR1 MNHNS, CDR2 SASEGT. The CDR3 DNA reads as TGTGCCAGCAGTCCAGGGGCTACAGGGGCCCCCTACGAGCAGTACGTC. Protein product: CASSPGATGAPYEQYV.

This clonotype has ten or more counts. The CDR3 loop is CASSFPTGTGEETQYF. The DNA for the CDR3 is TGTGCCAGCAGTTTCCCAACCGGGACAGGGGAAGAGACCCAGTACTTC. The genes are TRBV6-2 or TRBV6-3 and TRBJ2-5; 10 bases are shared with TRBD1. After removal of 4 bases from V and 3 bases from J, the junction contained 8 bases not matched to a gene. Germline V gives CDR1 MNHEY, CDR2 SVGEGT. The CDR3 has 16 amino acids.

CDR3 sequence reads: CSAPGEGTNTGELFF. In nucleotides, the CDR3 is TGCAGTGCCCCTGGGGAAGGGACGAACACCGGGGAGCTGTTTTTT. This sequence joins TRBV20-1 and TRBJ2-2; D ambiguous. Germline CDR1 is DFQATT and CDR2 is SNEGSKA (reference sequence). This CDR3 has 15 residues. V was trimmed by 6 bases and J by 0 bases, leaving 14 bases between them.

This clonotype was seen repeatedly, ten times or more. The V gene is TRBV30, the J gene TRBJ1-1; D is undetermined. Trimming shortened V by 1 base and J by 1 base, and 4 bases separated the two germline ends. The germline V gene has CDR1 GTSNPN and CDR2 SVGIG (reference sequence). The CDR3 contains 12 residues. CDR3: CAWSEQNTEAFF. CDR3 coding DNA: TGTGCCTGGAGTGAGCAGAACACTGAAGCTTTCTTT.

This clonotype has at least ten counts. The chain couples TRBV4-2 to TRBJ2-7; 13 positions agree with TRBD2. The J segment lost 2 bases and the V segment lost 0 bases, leaving 1 base of the junction unmatched. Looked up from germline, CDR1 is LGHNA and CDR2 is YNFKEQ. This CDR3 has 16 amino acids. The CDR3 region is CASSQETSGRTYEQYF. In nucleotides, the CDR3 is TGTGCCAGCAGCCAAGAGACTAGCGGGAGGACCTACGAGCAGTACTTC.

This chain links TRBV12-3 or TRBV12-4 with TRBJ2-7, with 10 positions matching TRBD2. V lost 4 bases, J lost 1 base, and 4 bases stayed unmatched. The CDR3 length is 15 residues. CDR3 region: CASSWALAGSYEQYF. The CDR3 DNA is TGTGCCAGCAGTTGGGCACTAGCGGGGTCCTACGAGCAGTACTTC.

The table lists this clonotype with many counts. The chain carries TRBV6-2 or TRBV6-3 and TRBJ2-7, with 7 nucleotides matching TRBD2. This CDR3 is 15 amino acids long. The trim removed 5 bases at V and 3 bases at J, leaving 10 bases unmatched. Germline-derived CDR1 and CDR2 are MNHEY and SVGEGT. The CDR3 region is CASSTPGLLHYEQYF. DNA for the CDR3: TGTGCCAGCAGTACCCCGGGACTATTACACTACGAGCAGTACTTC.

This clonotype was counted ten times or more. The chain couples TRBV12-5 to TRBJ2-5, with 11 nucleotides matching TRBD2. J gave up 5 bases and V 2 bases, and 10 bases lay outside the gene matches. The CDR3 extends over 17 amino acids. Germline CDR1 LGHNT, CDR2 FRNRAP. DNA of the CDR3: TGTGCTAGTGGTTTGTCGCGACTAGCGGGGACGGGGGAGACCCAGTACTTC. This gives the protein CASGLSRLAGTGETQYF.

This clonotype has at least ten counts. The chain couples TRBV20-1 to TRBJ1-5; 10 nucleotides line up with TRBD1. The CDR3 covers 14 residues. Losses at the gene ends were 3 bases for V and 5 bases for J; bases not matched to a gene: 4. The germline gives CDR1 DFQATT, CDR2 SNEGSKA (reference sequence). Here the CDR3 reads CSASDRGQDQPQHF. The CDR3 region has the DNA TGCAGTGCTAGCGACAGGGGGCAGGATCAGCCCCAGCATTTT.

In this sample, this clonotype turned up many times. The genes are TRBV10-3 and TRBJ1-1; 9 positions agree with TRBD1. The germline gives CDR1 ENHRY, CDR2 SYGVKD. The ends lost 5 bases at V and 3 bases at J; junction bases unmatched: 7. CDR3 length: 15 residues. CDR3 bases: TGTGCCATCAGTAAATCGACAGGGGGGCACACTGAAGCTTTCTTT. Amino acids: CAISKSTGGHTEAFF.

This clonotype was observed at least ten times. This chain links TRBV6-1 with TRBJ1-2; D is possibly TRBD1 (5 bases). Trimming cost V 6 bases and J 0 bases, with 14 bases left between them. The CDR3 has 15 amino acids. CDR1 is MNHNS, CDR2 SASEGT, per germline. CDR3 amino acids: CASRHLRGSNYGYTF. The DNA of the CDR3 is TGTGCCAGCAGACACCTGAGGGGATCTAACTATGGCTACACCTTC.

The V and J genes are TRBV12-3 or TRBV12-4 and TRBJ2-7; TRBD1 agrees at 7 bases. J was trimmed by 2 bases and V by 5 bases; bases with no gene match: 6. This CDR3 comprises 14 residues. The CDR3, as DNA: TGTGCCAGCAGTGTCTGGGACAGAGCCTACGAGCAGTACTTC. Protein: CASSVWDRAYEQYF.

This clonotype showed up just a few times. The V and J genes are TRBV30 and TRBJ1-6, with 7 bases lining up with TRBD1. The V and J ends lost 0 bases and 17 bases, in that order; junction bases with no gene match: 7. The CDR3 totals 12 residues. Germline V gives CDR1 GTSNPN, CDR2 SVGIG (reference sequence). The CDR3 reads CAWSVPGQKIHF. DNA for the CDR3: TGTGCCTGGAGTGTCCCGGGACAGAAAATCCACTTT.